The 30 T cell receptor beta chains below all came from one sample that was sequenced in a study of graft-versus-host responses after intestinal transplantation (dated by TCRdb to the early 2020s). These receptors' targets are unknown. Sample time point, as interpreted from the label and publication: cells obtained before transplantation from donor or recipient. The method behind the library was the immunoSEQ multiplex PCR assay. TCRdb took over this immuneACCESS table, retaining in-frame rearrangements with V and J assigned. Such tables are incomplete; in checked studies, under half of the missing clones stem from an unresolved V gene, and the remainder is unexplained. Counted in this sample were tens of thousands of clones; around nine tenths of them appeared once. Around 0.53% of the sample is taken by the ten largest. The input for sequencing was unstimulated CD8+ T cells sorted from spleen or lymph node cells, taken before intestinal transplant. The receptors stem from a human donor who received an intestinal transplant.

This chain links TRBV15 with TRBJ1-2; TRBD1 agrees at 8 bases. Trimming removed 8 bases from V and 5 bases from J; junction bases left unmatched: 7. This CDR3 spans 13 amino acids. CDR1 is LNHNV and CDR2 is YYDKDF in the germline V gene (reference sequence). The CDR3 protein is CATRGGTGYGYTF. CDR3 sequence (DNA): TGTGCCACCCGGGGCGGGACAGGTTATGGCTACACCTTC. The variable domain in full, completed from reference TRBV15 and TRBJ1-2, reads DAMVIQNPRYQVTQFGKPVTLSCSQTLNHNVMYWYQQKSSQAPKLLFHYYDKDFNNEADTPDNFQSRRPNTSFCFLDIRSPGLGDTAMYLCATRGGTGYGYTFGSGTRLTVV.

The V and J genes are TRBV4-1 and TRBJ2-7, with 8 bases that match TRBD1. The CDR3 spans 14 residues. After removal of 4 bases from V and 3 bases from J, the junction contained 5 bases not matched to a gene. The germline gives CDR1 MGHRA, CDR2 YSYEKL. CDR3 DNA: TGCGCCAGCAGCCTCGGACAGGGCTACTACGAGCAGTACTTC. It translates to CASSLGQGYYEQYF.

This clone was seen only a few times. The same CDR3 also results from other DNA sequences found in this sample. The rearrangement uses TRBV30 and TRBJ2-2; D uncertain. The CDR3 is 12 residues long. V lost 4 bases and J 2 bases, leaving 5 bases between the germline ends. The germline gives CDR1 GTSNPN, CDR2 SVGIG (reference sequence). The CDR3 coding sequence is TGTGCCTGGACAGGTAACACCGGGGAGCTGTTTTTT. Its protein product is CAWTGNTGELFF.

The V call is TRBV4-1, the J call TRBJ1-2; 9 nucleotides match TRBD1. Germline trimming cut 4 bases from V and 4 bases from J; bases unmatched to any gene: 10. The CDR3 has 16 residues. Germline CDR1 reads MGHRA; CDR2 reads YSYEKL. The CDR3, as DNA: TGCGCCAGCAGCCCCCTAGGGGACAGGGCGAGCTATGGCTACACCTTC. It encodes CASSPLGDRASYGYTF.

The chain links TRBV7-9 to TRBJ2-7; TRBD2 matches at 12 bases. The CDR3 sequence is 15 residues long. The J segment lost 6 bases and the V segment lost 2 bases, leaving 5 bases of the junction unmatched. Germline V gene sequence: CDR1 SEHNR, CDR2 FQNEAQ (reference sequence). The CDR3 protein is CASSLSGTSGFEQYF. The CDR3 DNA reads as TGTGCCAGCAGCTTATCCGGGACTAGCGGGTTCGAGCAGTACTTC.

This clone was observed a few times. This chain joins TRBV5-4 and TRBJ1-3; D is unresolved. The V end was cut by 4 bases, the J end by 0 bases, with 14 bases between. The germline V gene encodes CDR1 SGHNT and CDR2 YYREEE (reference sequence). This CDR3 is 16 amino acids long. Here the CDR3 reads CASSRDAAISGNTIYF. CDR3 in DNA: TGTGCCAGCAGCCGGGATGCAGCTATCTCTGGAAACACCATATATTTT.

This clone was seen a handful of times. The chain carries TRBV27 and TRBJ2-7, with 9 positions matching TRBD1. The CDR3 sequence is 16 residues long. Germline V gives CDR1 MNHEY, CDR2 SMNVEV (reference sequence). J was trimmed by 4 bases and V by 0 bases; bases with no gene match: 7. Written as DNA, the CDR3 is TGTGCCAGCAGTTTATCGGGACAGGGATTGGGGTACGAGCAGTACTTC. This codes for CASSLSGQGLGYEQYF.

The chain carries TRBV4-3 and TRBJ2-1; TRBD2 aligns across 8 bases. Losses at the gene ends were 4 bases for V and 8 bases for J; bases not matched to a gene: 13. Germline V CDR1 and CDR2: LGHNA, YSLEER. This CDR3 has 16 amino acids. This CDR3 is CASSLFAGTSLDEQFF. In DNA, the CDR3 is TGCGCCAGCAGCCTCTTCGCCGGGACTAGTTTAGATGAGCAGTTCTTC.

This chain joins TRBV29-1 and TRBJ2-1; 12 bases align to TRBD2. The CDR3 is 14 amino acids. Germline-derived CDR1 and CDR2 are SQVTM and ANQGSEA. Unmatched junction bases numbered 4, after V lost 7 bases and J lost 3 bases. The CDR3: CSAKTSGSYNEQFF. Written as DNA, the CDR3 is TGCAGCGCAAAGACTAGCGGGAGCTACAATGAGCAGTTCTTC.

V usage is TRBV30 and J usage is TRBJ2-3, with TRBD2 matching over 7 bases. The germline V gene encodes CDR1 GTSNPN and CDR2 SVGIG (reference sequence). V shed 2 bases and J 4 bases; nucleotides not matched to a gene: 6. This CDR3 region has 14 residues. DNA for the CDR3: TGTGCCTGGAGTAGCGGGGTGTTCGCAGATACGCAGTATTTT. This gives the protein CAWSSGVFADTQYF.

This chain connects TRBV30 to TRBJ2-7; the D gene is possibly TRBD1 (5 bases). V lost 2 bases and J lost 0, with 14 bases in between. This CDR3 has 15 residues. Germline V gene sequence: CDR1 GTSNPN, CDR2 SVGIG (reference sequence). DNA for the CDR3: TGTGCCTGGAGTCTCGACAGCCTGAGCTCCTACGAGCAGTACTTC. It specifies CAWSLDSLSSYEQYF.

Here the CDR3 reads CASSLIVDEQFF. DNA of the CDR3: TGTGCCAGCAGTTTAATAGTCGATGAGCAGTTCTTC. This chain links TRBV28 with TRBJ2-1, with D hard to call. The CDR3 contains 12 residues. V was pared by 2 bases and J by 8 bases, with 7 bases between. Germline V CDR1 and CDR2: MDHEN, SYDVKM.

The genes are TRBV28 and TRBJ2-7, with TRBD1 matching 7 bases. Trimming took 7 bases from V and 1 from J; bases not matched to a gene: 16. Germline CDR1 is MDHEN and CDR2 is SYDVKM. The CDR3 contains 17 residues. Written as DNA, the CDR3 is TGTGCCAGCACCAATCCTCTAAACCGGGACAGTTCCTACGAGCAGTACTTC. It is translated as CASTNPLNRDSSYEQYF.

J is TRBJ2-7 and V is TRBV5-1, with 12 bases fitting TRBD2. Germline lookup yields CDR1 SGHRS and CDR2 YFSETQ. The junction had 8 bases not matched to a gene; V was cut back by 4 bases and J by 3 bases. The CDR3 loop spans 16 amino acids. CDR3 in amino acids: CASSPNSLAGGYEQYF. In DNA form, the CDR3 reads TGCGCCAGCAGCCCCAACTCACTAGCGGGAGGCTACGAGCAGTACTTC.

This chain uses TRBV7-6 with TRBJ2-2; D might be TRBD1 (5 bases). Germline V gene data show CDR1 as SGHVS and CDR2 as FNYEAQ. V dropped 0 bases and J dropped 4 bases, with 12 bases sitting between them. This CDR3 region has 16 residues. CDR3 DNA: TGTGCCAGCAGCTTAGCGCCCAGGGTGACCACCGGGGAGCTGTTTTTT. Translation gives CASSLAPRVTTGELFF.

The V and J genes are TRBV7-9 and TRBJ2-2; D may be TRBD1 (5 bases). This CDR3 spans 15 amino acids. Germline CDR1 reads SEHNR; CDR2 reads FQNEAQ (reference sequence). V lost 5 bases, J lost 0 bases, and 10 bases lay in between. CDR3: CASSPTVANTGELFF. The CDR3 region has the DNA TGTGCCAGCAGCCCGACAGTTGCGAACACCGGGGAGCTGTTTTTT.

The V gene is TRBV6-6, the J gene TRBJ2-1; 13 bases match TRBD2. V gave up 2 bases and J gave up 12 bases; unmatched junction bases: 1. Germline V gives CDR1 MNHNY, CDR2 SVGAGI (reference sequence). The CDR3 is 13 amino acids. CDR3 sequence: CASSYTSGGAQFF. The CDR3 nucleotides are TGTGCCAGCAGTTACACTAGCGGGGGGGCGCAGTTCTTC.

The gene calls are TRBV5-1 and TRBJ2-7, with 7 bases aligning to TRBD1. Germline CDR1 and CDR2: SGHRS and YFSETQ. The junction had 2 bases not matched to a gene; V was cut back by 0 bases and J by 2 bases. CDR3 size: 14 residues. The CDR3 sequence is CASSLVGTAYEQYF. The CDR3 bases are TGCGCCAGCAGCTTGGTGGGGACAGCCTACGAGCAGTACTTC.

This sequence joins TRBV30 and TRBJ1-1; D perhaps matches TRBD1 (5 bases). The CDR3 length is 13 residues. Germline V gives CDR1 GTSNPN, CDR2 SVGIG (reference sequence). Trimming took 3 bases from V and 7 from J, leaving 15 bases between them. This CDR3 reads CAWRLSTGGEAFF. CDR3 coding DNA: TGTGCCTGGAGACTCTCTACGGGGGGTGAAGCTTTCTTT.

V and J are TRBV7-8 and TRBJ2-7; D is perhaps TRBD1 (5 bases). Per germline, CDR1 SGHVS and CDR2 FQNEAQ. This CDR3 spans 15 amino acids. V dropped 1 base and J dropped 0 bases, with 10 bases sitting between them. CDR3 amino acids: CASSLVRQPSYEQYF. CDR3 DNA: TGTGCCAGCAGCTTAGTACGACAGCCCTCCTACGAGCAGTACTTC.

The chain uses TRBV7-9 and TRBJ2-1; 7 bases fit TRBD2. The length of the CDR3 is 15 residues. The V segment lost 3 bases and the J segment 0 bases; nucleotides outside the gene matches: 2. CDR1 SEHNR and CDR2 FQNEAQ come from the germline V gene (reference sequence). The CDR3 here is CASSFLAGSYNEQFF. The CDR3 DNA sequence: TGTGCCAGCAGCTTCTTAGCGGGCTCCTACAATGAGCAGTTCTTC.

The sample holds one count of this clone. This chain's CDR3 is CASSLAATQETQYF. The CDR3 DNA is TGTGCCAGCAGCCTTGCTGCGACACAAGAGACCCAGTACTTC. V gene TRBV7-8 combines with J gene TRBJ2-5; no reliable D call. CDR1 and CDR2 from the germline V gene are SGHVS and FQNEAQ. This CDR3 has 14 residues. V was clipped by 5 bases and J by 2 bases, with 12 bases between them.

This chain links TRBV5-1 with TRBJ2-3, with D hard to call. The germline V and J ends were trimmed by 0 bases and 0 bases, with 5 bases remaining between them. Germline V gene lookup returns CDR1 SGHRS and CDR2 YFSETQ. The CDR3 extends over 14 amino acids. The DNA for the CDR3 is TGCGCCAGCAGCTTGGGAGGCAGCACAGATACGCAGTATTTT. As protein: CASSLGGSTDTQYF.

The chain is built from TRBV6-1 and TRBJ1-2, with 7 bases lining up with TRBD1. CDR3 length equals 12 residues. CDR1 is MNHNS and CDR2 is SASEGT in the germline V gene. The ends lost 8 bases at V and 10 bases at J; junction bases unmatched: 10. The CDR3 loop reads CASPGTVTDYTF. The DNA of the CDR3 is TGTGCCAGCCCCGGGACAGTCACCGACTACACCTTC.

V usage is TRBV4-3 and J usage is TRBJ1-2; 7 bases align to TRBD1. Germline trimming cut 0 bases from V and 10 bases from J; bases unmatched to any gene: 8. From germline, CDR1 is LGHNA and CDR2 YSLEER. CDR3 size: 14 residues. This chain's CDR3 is CASSQDQGQWAYTF. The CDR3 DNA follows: TGCGCCAGCAGCCAAGATCAGGGACAGTGGGCCTACACCTTC.

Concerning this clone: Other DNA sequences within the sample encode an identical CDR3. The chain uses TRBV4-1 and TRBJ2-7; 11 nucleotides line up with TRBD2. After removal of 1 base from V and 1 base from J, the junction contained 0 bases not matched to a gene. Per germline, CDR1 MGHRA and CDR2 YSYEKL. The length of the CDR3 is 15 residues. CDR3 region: CASSQVAGGSYEQYF. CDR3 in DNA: TGCGCCAGCAGCCAAGTAGCGGGAGGGTCCTACGAGCAGTACTTC.

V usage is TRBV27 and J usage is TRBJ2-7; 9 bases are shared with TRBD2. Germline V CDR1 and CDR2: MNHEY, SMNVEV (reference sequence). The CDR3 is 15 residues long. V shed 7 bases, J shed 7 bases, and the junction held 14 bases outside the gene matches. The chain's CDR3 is CASMGGAGGMGEQYF. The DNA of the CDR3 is TGTGCCAGCATGGGGGGAGCGGGAGGAATGGGGGAGCAGTACTTC.

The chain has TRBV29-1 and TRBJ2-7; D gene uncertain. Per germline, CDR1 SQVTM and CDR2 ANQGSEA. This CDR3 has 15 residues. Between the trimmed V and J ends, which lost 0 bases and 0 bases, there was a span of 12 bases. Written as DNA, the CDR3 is TGCAGCGTTGAAGATCGCAGGTTTAGCTCCTACGAGCAGTACTTC. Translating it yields CSVEDRRFSSYEQYF.

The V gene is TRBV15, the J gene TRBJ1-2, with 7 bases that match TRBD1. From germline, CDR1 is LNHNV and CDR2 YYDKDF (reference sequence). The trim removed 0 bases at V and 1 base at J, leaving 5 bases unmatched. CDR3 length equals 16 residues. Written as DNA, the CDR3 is TGTGCCACCAGCAGAGATTTGGCAGGGGGTAACTATGGCTACACCTTC. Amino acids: CATSRDLAGGNYGYTF.

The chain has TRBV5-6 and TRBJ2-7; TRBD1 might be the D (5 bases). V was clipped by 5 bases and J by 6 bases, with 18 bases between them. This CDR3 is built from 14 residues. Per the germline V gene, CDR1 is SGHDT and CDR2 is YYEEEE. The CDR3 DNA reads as TGTGCCAGCAGTTACCGACAGAATCCGAGCGAGCAGTACTTC. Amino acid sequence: CASSYRQNPSEQYF.